The 30 T cell receptor beta chains in this list originate from one sample, sequenced in a study of shared clonotypes between healthy human individuals. It was CD45RO-negative cells, positively selected for CCR7, that made up naive CD8 cells, with terminally differentiated effector memory CD45RA+ cells excluded. Clones were sequenced by immunoSEQ multiplex PCR, and TCRdb holds only the in-frame ones, with some missing. The sample records under 1 million clones, 90% to 97% being singletons. Sequences were obtained from naive CD8+ T cells sorted from blood. The receptors were sampled from a man aged 25-45 years in good health.

This clone was picked up one time. This rearrangement joins TRBV5-6 to TRBJ2-1; TRBD2 agrees at 7 bases. Germline loops: CDR1 SGHDT, CDR2 YYEEEE. The CDR3 consists of 13 residues. The trim removed 1 base at V and 8 bases at J, leaving 3 bases unmatched. The CDR3 coding sequence is TGTGCCAGCAGCTTGACGCGGGAGCATGAGCAGTTCTTC. Translated, it gives CASSLTREHEQFF.

In the case of this clone: At one end, the junction sequence differs from germline, possibly due to a read error. The chain combines TRBV7-9 with TRBJ1-2; 7 bases line up with TRBD1. The CDR3 extends over 15 amino acids. Germline V lookup: CDR1 SEHNR, CDR2 FQNEAQ (reference sequence). CDR3: CAGSLGRDSLDGYTF. The CDR3 coding sequence is TGTGCCGGCAGCTTAGGCCGGGACAGCTTGGATGGCTACACCTTC.

The CDR3: CASSASRGGTYEQYF. The CDR3 DNA reads as TGTGCCAGCAGCGCGAGTCGGGGGGGCACCTACGAGCAGTACTTC. The chain joins TRBV7-9 to TRBJ2-7, with 8 bases that match TRBD2. Germline loops: CDR1 SEHNR, CDR2 FQNEAQ (reference sequence). The ends lost 5 bases at V and 2 bases at J; junction bases unmatched: 8. There are 15 residues in the CDR3.

The chain couples TRBV10-1 to TRBJ1-5; D gene unclear. The V end lost 6 bases, the J end lost 0 bases, and 6 bases lay between the germline ends. Germline V gene lookup returns CDR1 WNHNN and CDR2 SYGVQD (reference sequence). The CDR3 extends over 13 amino acids. The CDR3 here is CASSRFSNQPQHF. CDR3 DNA: TGCGCCAGCAGCCGATTTAGCAATCAGCCCCAGCATTTT.

The chain combines TRBV5-8 with TRBJ2-7, with D unclear. Germline CDR1 is SGHTS and CDR2 is YDEGEE. With 2 bases removed from V and 4 bases from J, the gap between germline ends came to 1 base. The CDR3 runs to 10 residues. CDR3 sequence (DNA): TGTGCCAGCAGCTTTTACGAGCAGTACTTC. Translation gives CASSFYEQYF.

The CDR3 region has the DNA TGTGCCAGCAGCCTGTTCACCATAGCGGGAGGGGATGAGCAGTTCTTC. Its protein is CASSLFTIAGGDEQFF. V usage is TRBV7-9 and J usage is TRBJ2-1; 11 bases align to TRBD2. The CDR3 runs 16 residues. CDR1 SEHNR and CDR2 FQNEAQ come from the germline V gene (reference sequence). J gave up 8 bases and V 5 bases, and 11 bases lay outside the gene matches.

The V gene is TRBV2, the J gene TRBJ1-1, with D possibly matching TRBD1 (5 bases). CDR1 is SNHLY and CDR2 is FYNNEI in the germline V gene. The CDR3 runs to 14 residues. Trimming shortened V by 4 bases and J by 3 bases, and 12 bases separated the two germline ends. This CDR3 is CASSAKWGDTEAFF. As DNA, the CDR3 is TGTGCCAGCAGTGCAAAGTGGGGGGACACTGAAGCTTTCTTT. The full variable domain, completed using reference TRBV2 and TRBJ1-1, is EPEVTQTPSHQVTQMGQEVILRCVPISNHLYFYWYRQILGQKVEFLVSFYNNEISEKSEIFDDQFSVERPDGSNFTLKIRSTKLEDSAMYFCASSAKWGDTEAFFGQGTRLTVV.

The gene calls are TRBV5-1 and TRBJ2-7, with D possibly TRBD2 on 6 matching bases. V was pared by 4 bases and J by 3 bases, with 20 bases between. Germline loops: CDR1 SGHRS, CDR2 YFSETQ. The CDR3 covers 16 residues. The CDR3 bases are TGCGCCAGCAGCACCGGTTCGGGACTGAAACTCTACGAGCAGTACTTC. The encoded protein is CASSTGSGLKLYEQYF.

The V call is TRBV27, the J call TRBJ2-2, with 7 positions matching TRBD1. V gave up 5 bases and J gave up 9 bases; unmatched junction bases: 9. The CDR3 covers 14 residues. CDR1 and CDR2 from the germline V gene are MNHEY and SMNVEV (reference sequence). The CDR3 protein is CASSLQTGTRELFF. The CDR3 DNA sequence: TGTGCCAGCAGTCTGCAGACAGGGACCCGGGAGCTGTTTTTT.

The chain uses TRBV28 and TRBJ1-5, with D possibly being TRBD1 (6 bases). The germline gives CDR1 MDHEN, CDR2 SYDVKM. The CDR3 spans 17 residues. V was shortened by 4 bases and J by 5 bases, with 21 bases between the two germline ends. DNA for the CDR3: TGTGCCAGCAGTTACTCTACCGCGGGGGCAGGGGATCAGCCCCAGCATTTT. Translating it yields CASSYSTAGAGDQPQHF.

The chain has TRBV28 and TRBJ2-5, with D hard to call. V lost 6 bases, J lost 2 bases, and 16 bases lay in between. CDR1 and CDR2 (germline): MDHEN, SYDVKM. This CDR3 region has 15 residues. The CDR3 bases are TGTGCCAGCAGCCGTAGGGCAGTACAACAAGAGACCCAGTACTTC. As protein: CASSRRAVQQETQYF.

The chain uses TRBV7-6 and TRBJ2-5, with TRBD2 identical over 7 bases. CDR3 length: 14 amino acids. Unmatched junction bases numbered 3, after V lost 1 base and J lost 4 bases. The V gene's germline CDR1 is SGHVS and CDR2 FNYEAQ. CDR3 DNA sequence: TGTGCCAGCAGCTTAGGCGGGAGCAGAGAGACCCAGTACTTC. As protein: CASSLGGSRETQYF.

The chain carries TRBV29-1 and TRBJ2-1; D ambiguous. Looked up from germline, CDR1 is SQVTM and CDR2 is ANQGSEA. Trimming took 6 bases from V and 4 from J, leaving 13 bases between them. The CDR3 loop spans 13 amino acids. The CDR3 spells CSVRTESYNEQFF. The CDR3 DNA reads TGCAGCGTAAGGACGGAATCATACAATGAGCAGTTCTTC.

The sample holds one count of this clone. The genes are TRBV14 and TRBJ2-7, with 9 nucleotides matching TRBD2. This CDR3 contains 15 residues. V trimming: 4 bases; J trimming: 1 base; junction bases outside the gene matches: 5. CDR1 and CDR2 from the germline V gene are SGHDN and FVKESK. The CDR3 nucleotides are TGTGCCAGCAGCCCCTGGGCGGGAGGGTCCTACGAGCAGTACTTC. Translation: CASSPWAGGSYEQYF.

The rearrangement links TRBV27 to TRBJ2-2, with TRBD2 as a possible D gene (7 bases). The CDR3 length is 18 residues. CDR1 MNHEY and CDR2 SMNVEV come from the germline V gene (reference sequence). V was cut by 6 bases and J by 2 bases, with 22 bases left in between. CDR3 sequence reads: CASRREGGGTQNTGELFF. CDR3 DNA: TGTGCCAGCAGGAGGGAGGGAGGCGGGACACAAAACACCGGGGAGCTGTTTTTT.

Concerning this clone: Other nucleotide sequences in the sample specify the same CDR3. The chain recombines TRBV2 with TRBJ1-5; D remains ambiguous. Trimming removed 3 bases at V and 4 bases at J, with 7 bases between. Germline values: CDR1 SNHLY, CDR2 FYNNEI. CDR3 size: 13 residues. CDR3 in DNA: TGTGCCAGCAGTGATTGGGGAAATCAGCCCCAGCATTTT. Translating gives CASSDWGNQPQHF.

V is TRBV11-2 and J is TRBJ2-7; D possibly uses TRBD1 or TRBD2 (8 bases each). CDR3 length: 18 amino acids. V was clipped by 5 bases and J by 3 bases, with 26 bases between them. Germline assignment: CDR1 SGHAT and CDR2 FQNNGV. The CDR3 is CASSVQGAPGLGFYEQYF. CDR3 bases: TGTGCCAGCAGCGTCCAGGGGGCGCCGGGACTAGGGTTCTACGAGCAGTACTTC. The full variable domain, with the rest looked up from reference TRBV11-2 and TRBJ2-7, is EAGVAQSPRYKIIEKRQSVAFWCNPISGHATLYWYQQILGQGPKLLIQFQNNGVVDDSQLPKDRFSAERLKGVDSTLKIQPAKLEDSAVYLCASSVQGAPGLGFYEQYFGPGTRLTVT.

The chain joins TRBV11-2 to TRBJ2-1; D not certain. Germline V gene data show CDR1 as SGHAT and CDR2 as FQNNGV. Trimming took 3 bases from V and 3 from J, leaving 12 bases between them. The length of the CDR3 is 15 residues. In DNA form, the CDR3 reads TGTGCCAGCAGCTTCGGGCTTGGAAACTACAATGAGCAGTTCTTC. Protein: CASSFGLGNYNEQFF.

The chain joins TRBV4-1 to TRBJ2-5; TRBD2 matches at 10 bases. V shed 0 bases, J shed 5 bases, and the junction held 3 bases outside the gene matches. CDR1 is MGHRA and CDR2 is YSYEKL in the germline V gene. This CDR3 contains 15 residues. The CDR3 nucleotides read TGCGCCAGCAGCCAAGACAGCGGGAGGGTTGAGACCCAGTACTTC. Translation: CASSQDSGRVETQYF.

V is TRBV19 and J is TRBJ2-1; 7 bases align to TRBD2. The V gene's germline CDR1 is LNHDA and CDR2 SQIVND (reference sequence). V trimming: 5 bases; J trimming: 4 bases; junction bases outside the gene matches: 5. The CDR3 is 14 amino acids. As DNA, the CDR3 is TGTGCCAGTAGTTCCCCCGGGGGGTACAATGAGCAGTTCTTC. It encodes CASSSPGGYNEQFF.

This clone was observed once. The J gene is TRBJ2-3, the V gene TRBV5-1; 10 bases map to TRBD2. The J segment lost 4 bases and the V segment lost 0 bases, leaving 5 bases of the junction unmatched. The CDR3 contains 16 residues. The germline CDR1 and CDR2 sequences are SGHRS and YFSETQ. The CDR3 region has the DNA TGCGCCAGCAGCTTGGAAGCGGGAGGGCCAGCAGATACGCAGTATTTT. Amino acid sequence: CASSLEAGGPADTQYF.

The J gene is TRBJ2-1, the V gene TRBV11-2; TRBD1 might be the D (6 bases). Germline CDR1 SGHAT, CDR2 FQNNGV. The V and J ends lost 4 bases and 4 bases respectively, with 17 bases between them. CDR3 size: 16 residues. The DNA for the CDR3 is TGTGCCAGCAGCTCCCCGGACAGTACTATATACAATGAGCAGTTCTTC. This encodes CASSSPDSTIYNEQFF. Drawing the rest from reference TRBV11-2 and TRBJ2-1, the complete variable domain is EAGVAQSPRYKIIEKRQSVAFWCNPISGHATLYWYQQILGQGPKLLIQFQNNGVVDDSQLPKDRFSAERLKGVDSTLKIQPAKLEDSAVYLCASSSPDSTIYNEQFFGPGTRLTVL.

This chain joins TRBV5-4 and TRBJ2-3; D is perhaps TRBD1 or TRBD2 (10 bases each). V gave up 3 bases and J gave up 6 bases, with 32 bases separating them. The germline gives CDR1 SGHNT, CDR2 YYREEE (reference sequence). The CDR3 loop spans 20 amino acids. The CDR3 bases are TGTGCCAGCAGCTATACTACCGGGACAGGGGTTAGCGGGAGGAAGGATACGCAGTATTTT. Its translation is CASSYTTGTGVSGRKDTQYF.

Concerning this clone itself: This specimen includes other DNA sequences encoding the same CDR3. The genes are TRBV27 and TRBJ2-7; 8 positions agree with TRBD2. V lost 5 bases to trimming and J lost 3 bases; unmatched junction nucleotides: 3. This CDR3 region has 13 residues. The germline CDR1 and CDR2 sequences are MNHEY and SMNVEV (reference sequence). The CDR3 reads CASSPGTSYEQYF. DNA for the CDR3: TGTGCCAGCAGTCCCGGGACTAGCTACGAGCAGTACTTC.

The rearrangement uses TRBV5-6 and TRBJ1-2; the D is unclear. V gave up 0 bases and J gave up 2 bases, with 14 bases separating them. The CDR3 sequence is 16 residues long. Per the germline V gene, CDR1 is SGHDT and CDR2 is YYEEEE. The CDR3 region is CASSLDVGRVNYGYTF. The CDR3 bases are TGTGCCAGCAGCTTGGATGTCGGCCGCGTAAACTATGGCTACACCTTC.

This chain connects TRBV29-1 to TRBJ2-7; possible D gene TRBD2, 6 bases. V lost 4 bases, J lost 4 bases, and 11 bases lay in between. The CDR3 loop spans 12 amino acids. Per the germline V gene, CDR1 is SQVTM and CDR2 is ANQGSEA. The CDR3 spells CSVVSGEYEQYF. CDR3 sequence (DNA): TGCAGCGTTGTTAGCGGCGAGTACGAGCAGTACTTC.

The genes are TRBV25-1 and TRBJ1-2, with D maybe TRBD1 (5 bases). Trimming pared 5 bases from V and 4 bases from J, leaving 11 bases between. Germline-derived CDR1 and CDR2 are MGHDK and SYGVNS. There are 13 residues in the CDR3. CDR3 nucleotide sequence: TGTGCCAGCAGTAGCAGGGCAGCCTATGGCTACACCTTC. Translating it yields CASSSRAAYGYTF.

The chain is built from TRBV7-9 and TRBJ1-5, with unresolved D. The germline CDR1 and CDR2 sequences are SEHNR and FQNEAQ (reference sequence). The V and J ends lost 5 bases and 9 bases respectively, with 11 bases between them. The CDR3 is made up of 12 amino acids. CDR3 amino acids: CASSAGRGPQHF. The DNA of the CDR3 is TGTGCCAGCAGCGCGGGCCGCGGGCCCCAGCATTTT.

This clone was detected only once. The chain employs TRBV7-7 and TRBJ2-6; 9 nucleotides agree with TRBD1. Trimming removed 6 bases from V and 0 bases from J; junction bases left unmatched: 12. The CDR3 runs 19 residues. Germline V gene lookup returns CDR1 SSHAT and CDR2 FNYEAQ (reference sequence). The CDR3 sequence: CASSPGTGPQSSGANVLTF. The CDR3 DNA follows: TGTGCCAGCAGTCCGGGGACAGGGCCTCAGAGCTCTGGGGCCAACGTCCTGACTTTC.

In DNA form, the CDR3 reads TGTGCCAGCAGCTTAGGGGACTGGGGAACCTACGAGCAGTACTTC. This codes for CASSLGDWGTYEQYF. This rearrangement joins TRBV7-3 to TRBJ2-7; D might be TRBD2 (6 bases). Deletions cut 2 bases from V and 2 bases from J, with 13 bases between. The V gene's germline CDR1 is SGHTA and CDR2 FQGTGA. The CDR3 contains 15 residues.